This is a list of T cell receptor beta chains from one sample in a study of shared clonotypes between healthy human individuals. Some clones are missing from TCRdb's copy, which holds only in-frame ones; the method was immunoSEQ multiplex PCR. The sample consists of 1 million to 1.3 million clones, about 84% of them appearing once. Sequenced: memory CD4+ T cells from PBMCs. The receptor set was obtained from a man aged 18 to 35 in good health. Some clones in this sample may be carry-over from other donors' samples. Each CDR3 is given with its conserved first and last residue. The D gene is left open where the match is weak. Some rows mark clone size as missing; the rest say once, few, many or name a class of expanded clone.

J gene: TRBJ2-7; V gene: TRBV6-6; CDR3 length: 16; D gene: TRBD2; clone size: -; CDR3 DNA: TGTGCCAGCAGTTACTCTGGGACTAGCGGGAACTACGAGCAGTACTTC; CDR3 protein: CASSYSGTSGNYEQYF
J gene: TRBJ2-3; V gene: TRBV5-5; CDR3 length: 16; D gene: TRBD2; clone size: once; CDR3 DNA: TGTGCCAGCAGCTCAGGACTAGCGGGAGGAGGAGATACGCAGTATTTT; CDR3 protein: CASSSGLAGGGDTQYF
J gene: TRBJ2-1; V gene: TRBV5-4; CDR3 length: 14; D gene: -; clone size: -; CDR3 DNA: TGTGCCAGCAGCCAGGGGTCGACCCGCAATGAGCAGTTCTTC; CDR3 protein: CASSQGSTRNEQFF
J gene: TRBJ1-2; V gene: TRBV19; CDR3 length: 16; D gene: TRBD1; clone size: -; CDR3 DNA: TGTGCCAGTACGGACAGGGGGCCCTCCGCCTTAGATGGCTACACCTTC; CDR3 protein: CASTDRGPSALDGYTF
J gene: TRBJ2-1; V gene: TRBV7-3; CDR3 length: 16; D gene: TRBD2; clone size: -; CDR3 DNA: TGTGCCAGCAGCTTACTGACTAGCGGGAGGGTCAATGAGCAGTTCTTC; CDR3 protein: CASSLLTSGRVNEQFF
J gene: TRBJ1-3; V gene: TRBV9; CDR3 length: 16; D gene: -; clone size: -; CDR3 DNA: TGTGCCAGCAGCGTAGGAGGGGCCCGCTCTGGAAACACCATATATTTT; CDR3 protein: CASSVGGARSGNTIYF
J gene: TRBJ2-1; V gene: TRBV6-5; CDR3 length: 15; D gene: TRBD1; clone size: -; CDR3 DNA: TGTGCCAGCAGTCCCCGACAGGGGGATTACAATGAGCAGTTCTTC; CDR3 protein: CASSPRQGDYNEQFF
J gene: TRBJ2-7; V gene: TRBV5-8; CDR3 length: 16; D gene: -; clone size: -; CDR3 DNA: TGTGCCAGCAGCTTGGAGATAGGGTATAATTCCTACGAGCAGTACTTC; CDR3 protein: CASSLEIGYNSYEQYF
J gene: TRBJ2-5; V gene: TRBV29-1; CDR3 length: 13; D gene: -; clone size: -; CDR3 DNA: TGCAGCGCAGTCCCACATCTTGGGGAGACCCAGTACTTC; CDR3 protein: CSAVPHLGETQYF
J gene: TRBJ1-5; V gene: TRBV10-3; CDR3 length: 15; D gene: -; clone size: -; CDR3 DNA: TGTGCCATCAGTGTGGGCAGGGCCGGCAATCAGCCCCAGCATTTT; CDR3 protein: CAISVGRAGNQPQHF
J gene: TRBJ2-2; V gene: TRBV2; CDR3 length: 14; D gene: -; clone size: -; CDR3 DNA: TGTGCCAGCAGTTTGGCGGAGGGTAGCGGGGAGCTGTTTTTT; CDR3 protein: CASSLAEGSGELFF
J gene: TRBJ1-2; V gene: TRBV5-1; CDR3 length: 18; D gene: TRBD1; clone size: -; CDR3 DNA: TGCGCCAGCAACCGGGGAAACAGGGGGCGCGCGAAGAACTATGGCTACACCTTC; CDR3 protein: CASNRGNRGRAKNYGYTF
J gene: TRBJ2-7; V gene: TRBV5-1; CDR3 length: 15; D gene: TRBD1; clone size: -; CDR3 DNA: TGCGCCAGCAGCCCCGGGACAGGGGGTCTAAGCGAGCAGTACTTC; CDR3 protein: CASSPGTGGLSEQYF
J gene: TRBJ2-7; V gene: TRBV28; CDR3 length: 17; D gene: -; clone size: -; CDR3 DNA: TGTGCCAGCTCTCCCTCTCTGCTCCGGGACGGTCGCTACGAGCAGTACTTC; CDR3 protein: CASSPSLLRDGRYEQYF
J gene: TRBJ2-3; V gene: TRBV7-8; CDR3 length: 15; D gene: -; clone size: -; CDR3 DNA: TGTGCCAGCAGCTTATGGCGGGTTAGCACAGATACGCAGTATTTT; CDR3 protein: CASSLWRVSTDTQYF
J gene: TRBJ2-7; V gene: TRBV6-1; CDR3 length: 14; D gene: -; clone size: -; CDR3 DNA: TGTGCCAGCAGTGGAGGGTCGAGCTCCTACGAGCAGTACTTC; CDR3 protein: CASSGGSSSYEQYF
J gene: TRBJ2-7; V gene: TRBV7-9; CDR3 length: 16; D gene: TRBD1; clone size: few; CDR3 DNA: TGTGCCAGCAGCTTATTCCCCCCAGGGGGCCGCTACGAGCAGTACTTC; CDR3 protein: CASSLFPPGGRYEQYF
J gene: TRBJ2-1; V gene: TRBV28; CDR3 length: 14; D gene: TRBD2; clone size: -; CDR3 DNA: TGTGCCAGCAGTCCGACGGGAGGTGCCAATGAGCAGTTCTTC; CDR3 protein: CASSPTGGANEQFF
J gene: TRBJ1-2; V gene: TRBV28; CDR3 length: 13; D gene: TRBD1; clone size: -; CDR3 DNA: TGTGCCAGCAGATCCGGACAGGGTAGTGGCTACACCTTC; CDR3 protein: CASRSGQGSGYTF
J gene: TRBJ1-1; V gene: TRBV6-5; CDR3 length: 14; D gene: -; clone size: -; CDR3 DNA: TGTGCCAGCAGTTACGGCTTGGGAGTTAACCAAGCTTTCTTT; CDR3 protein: CASSYGLGVNQAFF
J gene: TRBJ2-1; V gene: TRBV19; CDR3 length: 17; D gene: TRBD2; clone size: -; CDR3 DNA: TGTGCCAGTAGTTCAAGGGGAACTAGCGGGAGAGGGAATGAGCAGTTCTTC; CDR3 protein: CASSSRGTSGRGNEQFF
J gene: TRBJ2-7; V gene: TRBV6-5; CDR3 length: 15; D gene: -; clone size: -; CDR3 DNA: TGTGCCAGCAGTTACGAACGGCAGGGTGCCTACGAGCAGTACTTC; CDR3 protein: CASSYERQGAYEQYF
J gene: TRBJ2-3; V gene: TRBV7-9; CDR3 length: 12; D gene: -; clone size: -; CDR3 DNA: TGTGCCAGCAGCTCCATGGCAGATACGCAGTATTTT; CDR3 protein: CASSSMADTQYF
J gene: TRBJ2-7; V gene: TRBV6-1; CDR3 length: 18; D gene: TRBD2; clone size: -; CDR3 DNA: TGTGCCAGCAGTGAAGCTGCCGGGACTAGCGGGAGGGCCTACGAGCAGTACTTC; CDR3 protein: CASSEAAGTSGRAYEQYF
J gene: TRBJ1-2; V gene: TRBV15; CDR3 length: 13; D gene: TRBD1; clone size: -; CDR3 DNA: TGTGCCACCAGCAGCCGGACAGGGCGGGGCTACACCTTC; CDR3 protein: CATSSRTGRGYTF
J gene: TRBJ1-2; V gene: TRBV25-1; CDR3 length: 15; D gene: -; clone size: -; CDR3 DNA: TGTGCCAGCACCAGCTCCAGGGGCTCCGGATATGGCTACACCTTC; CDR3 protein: CASTSSRGSGYGYTF
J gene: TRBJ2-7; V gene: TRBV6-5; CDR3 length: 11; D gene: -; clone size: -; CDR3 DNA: TGTGCCACCATTAGACCGCCCGAGCAGTACTTC; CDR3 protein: CATIRPPEQYF
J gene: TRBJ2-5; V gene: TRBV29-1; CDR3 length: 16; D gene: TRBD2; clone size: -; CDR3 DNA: TGCAGCGTTGTCGGCCAGCTTGGACTAGCTGTAAAGACCCAGTACTTC; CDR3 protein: CSVVGQLGLAVKTQYF
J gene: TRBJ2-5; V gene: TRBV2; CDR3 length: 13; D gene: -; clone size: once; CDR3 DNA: TGTGCCAGCAGTGAACAGCTACAAGAGACCCAGTACTTC; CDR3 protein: CASSEQLQETQYF
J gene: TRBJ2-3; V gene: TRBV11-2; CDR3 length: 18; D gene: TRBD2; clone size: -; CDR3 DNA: TGTGCCAGCAGCCCTGGGACTAGCGGGAGCGGGCGGACAGATACGCAGTATTTT; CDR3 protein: CASSPGTSGSGRTDTQYF
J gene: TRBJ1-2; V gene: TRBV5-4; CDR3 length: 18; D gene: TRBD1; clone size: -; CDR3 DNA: TGTGCCAGCAGCTTGGCCTTTGGTCAGGGGGATTCTGCGTATGGCTACACCTTC; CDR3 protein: CASSLAFGQGDSAYGYTF
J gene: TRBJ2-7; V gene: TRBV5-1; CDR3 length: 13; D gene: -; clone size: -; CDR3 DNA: TGCGCCAGCAGCTCCGCTGAAGGGGCCGAGCAGTACTTC; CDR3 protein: CASSSAEGAEQYF
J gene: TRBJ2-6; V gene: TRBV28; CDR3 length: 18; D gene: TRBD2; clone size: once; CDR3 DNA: TGTGCCAGCAGTATCTTGGGGGGGATGAGCTCTGGGGCCAACGTCCTGACTTTC; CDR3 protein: CASSILGGMSSGANVLTF
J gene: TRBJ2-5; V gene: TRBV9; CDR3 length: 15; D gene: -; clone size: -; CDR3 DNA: TGTGCCAGCAGCGTGACTGGAGACAGACAAGAGACCCAGTACTTC; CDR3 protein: CASSVTGDRQETQYF
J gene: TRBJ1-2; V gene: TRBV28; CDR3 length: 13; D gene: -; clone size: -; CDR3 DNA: TGTGCCAGCAGTTTGGGGGGGCGCGGCGGCTACACCTTC; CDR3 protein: CASSLGGRGGYTF
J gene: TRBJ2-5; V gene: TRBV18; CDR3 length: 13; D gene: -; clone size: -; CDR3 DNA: TGTGCCAGCTCATCGGACAGTGAAGAGACCCAGTACTTC; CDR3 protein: CASSSDSEETQYF
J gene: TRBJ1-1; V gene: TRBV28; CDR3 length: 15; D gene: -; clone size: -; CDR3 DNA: TGTGCCAGCAGTTTAACGGACACTATTAACACTGAAGCTTTCTTT; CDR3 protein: CASSLTDTINTEAFF
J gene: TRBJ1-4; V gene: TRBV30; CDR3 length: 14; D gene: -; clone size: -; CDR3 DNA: TGTGCCTGGACTAGGCCGGCAACTAATGAAAAACTGTTTTTT; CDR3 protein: CAWTRPATNEKLFF
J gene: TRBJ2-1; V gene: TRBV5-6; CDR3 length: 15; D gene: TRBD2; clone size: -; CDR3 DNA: TGTGCCAGCAGCTTGGCGGGAGGGACCTACAATGAGCAGTTCTTC; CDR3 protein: CASSLAGGTYNEQFF
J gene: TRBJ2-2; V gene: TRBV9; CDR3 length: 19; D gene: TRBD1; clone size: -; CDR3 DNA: TGTGCCAGCAGCGTAGGGCCCCCGGGACAGGGGGCGGTCACCGGGGAGCTGTTTTTT; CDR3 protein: CASSVGPPGQGAVTGELFF
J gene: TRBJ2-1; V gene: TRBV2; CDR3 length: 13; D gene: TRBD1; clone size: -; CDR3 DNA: TGTGCCAGCACGCAGGGGGTATGGAATGAGCAGTTCTTC; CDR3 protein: CASTQGVWNEQFF
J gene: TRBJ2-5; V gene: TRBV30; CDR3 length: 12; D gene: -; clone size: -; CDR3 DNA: TGTGCCTGGAGTGTACTTTGGGAGACCCAGTACTTC; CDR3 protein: CAWSVLWETQYF
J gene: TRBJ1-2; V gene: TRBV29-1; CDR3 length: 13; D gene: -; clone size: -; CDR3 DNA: TGCAGCGCGCACGAGACCCTTGGATATGGCTACACCTTC; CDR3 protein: CSAHETLGYGYTF
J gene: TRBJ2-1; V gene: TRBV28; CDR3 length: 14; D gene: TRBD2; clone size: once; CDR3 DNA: TGTGCCAGCAGTCCTCAGCTAGCGGGACGAGAGCAGTTCTTC; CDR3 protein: CASSPQLAGREQFF
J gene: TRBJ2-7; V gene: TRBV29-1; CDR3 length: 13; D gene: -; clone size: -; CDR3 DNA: TGCAGCGTTGAAGAGAACAGTTCTAACGAGCAGTACTTC; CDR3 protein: CSVEENSSNEQYF
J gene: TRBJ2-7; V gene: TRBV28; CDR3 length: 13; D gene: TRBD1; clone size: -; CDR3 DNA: TGTGCCAGCAAGCGACAGGGGCTCTACGAGCAGTACTTC; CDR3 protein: CASKRQGLYEQYF
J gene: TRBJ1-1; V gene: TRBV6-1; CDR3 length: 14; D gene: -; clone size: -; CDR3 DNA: TGTGCCAGCAGGAGGCCCAGCGGGAACACTGAAGCTTTCTTT; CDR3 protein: CASRRPSGNTEAFF
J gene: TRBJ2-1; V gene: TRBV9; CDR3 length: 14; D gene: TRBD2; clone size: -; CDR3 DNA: TGTGCCAGCAGCAGTATAGCGGGGCTAAATGAGCAGTTCTTC; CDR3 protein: CASSSIAGLNEQFF
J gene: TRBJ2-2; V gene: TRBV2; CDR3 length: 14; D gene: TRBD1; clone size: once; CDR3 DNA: TGTGCCAGCACGAGGGACAGGGGGGACGGGGAGCTGTTTTTT; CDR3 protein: CASTRDRGDGELFF
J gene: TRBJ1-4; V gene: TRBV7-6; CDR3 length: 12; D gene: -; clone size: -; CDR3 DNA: TGTGCCAGCAGCTTAGGGCATGAAAAACTGTTTTTT; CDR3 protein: CASSLGHEKLFF
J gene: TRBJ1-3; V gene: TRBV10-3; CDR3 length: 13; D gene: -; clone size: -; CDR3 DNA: TGTGCCATCAGTGAGGGCAGGGTTGACACCATATATTTT; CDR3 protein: CAISEGRVDTIYF
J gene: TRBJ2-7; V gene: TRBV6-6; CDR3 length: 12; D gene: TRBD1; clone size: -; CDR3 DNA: TGTGCCAGCCGGGACAGCTCCTACGAGCAGTACTTC; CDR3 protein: CASRDSSYEQYF
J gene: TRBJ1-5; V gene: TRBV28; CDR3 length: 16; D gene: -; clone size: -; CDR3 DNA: TGTGCCAGCAGTCGAGGGGACCTTTATAGCAATCAGCCCCAGCATTTT; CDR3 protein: CASSRGDLYSNQPQHF
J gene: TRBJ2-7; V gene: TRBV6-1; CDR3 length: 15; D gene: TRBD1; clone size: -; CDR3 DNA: TGTGCCAGCAGTGAAGATACAGGGGGGTTCGGCAAGCAGTACTTC; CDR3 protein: CASSEDTGGFGKQYF
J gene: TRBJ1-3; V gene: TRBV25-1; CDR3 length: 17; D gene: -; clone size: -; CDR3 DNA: TGTGCCAGCAACCTGCATGACAAGGTAAGCTCTGGAAACACCATATATTTT; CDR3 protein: CASNLHDKVSSGNTIYF